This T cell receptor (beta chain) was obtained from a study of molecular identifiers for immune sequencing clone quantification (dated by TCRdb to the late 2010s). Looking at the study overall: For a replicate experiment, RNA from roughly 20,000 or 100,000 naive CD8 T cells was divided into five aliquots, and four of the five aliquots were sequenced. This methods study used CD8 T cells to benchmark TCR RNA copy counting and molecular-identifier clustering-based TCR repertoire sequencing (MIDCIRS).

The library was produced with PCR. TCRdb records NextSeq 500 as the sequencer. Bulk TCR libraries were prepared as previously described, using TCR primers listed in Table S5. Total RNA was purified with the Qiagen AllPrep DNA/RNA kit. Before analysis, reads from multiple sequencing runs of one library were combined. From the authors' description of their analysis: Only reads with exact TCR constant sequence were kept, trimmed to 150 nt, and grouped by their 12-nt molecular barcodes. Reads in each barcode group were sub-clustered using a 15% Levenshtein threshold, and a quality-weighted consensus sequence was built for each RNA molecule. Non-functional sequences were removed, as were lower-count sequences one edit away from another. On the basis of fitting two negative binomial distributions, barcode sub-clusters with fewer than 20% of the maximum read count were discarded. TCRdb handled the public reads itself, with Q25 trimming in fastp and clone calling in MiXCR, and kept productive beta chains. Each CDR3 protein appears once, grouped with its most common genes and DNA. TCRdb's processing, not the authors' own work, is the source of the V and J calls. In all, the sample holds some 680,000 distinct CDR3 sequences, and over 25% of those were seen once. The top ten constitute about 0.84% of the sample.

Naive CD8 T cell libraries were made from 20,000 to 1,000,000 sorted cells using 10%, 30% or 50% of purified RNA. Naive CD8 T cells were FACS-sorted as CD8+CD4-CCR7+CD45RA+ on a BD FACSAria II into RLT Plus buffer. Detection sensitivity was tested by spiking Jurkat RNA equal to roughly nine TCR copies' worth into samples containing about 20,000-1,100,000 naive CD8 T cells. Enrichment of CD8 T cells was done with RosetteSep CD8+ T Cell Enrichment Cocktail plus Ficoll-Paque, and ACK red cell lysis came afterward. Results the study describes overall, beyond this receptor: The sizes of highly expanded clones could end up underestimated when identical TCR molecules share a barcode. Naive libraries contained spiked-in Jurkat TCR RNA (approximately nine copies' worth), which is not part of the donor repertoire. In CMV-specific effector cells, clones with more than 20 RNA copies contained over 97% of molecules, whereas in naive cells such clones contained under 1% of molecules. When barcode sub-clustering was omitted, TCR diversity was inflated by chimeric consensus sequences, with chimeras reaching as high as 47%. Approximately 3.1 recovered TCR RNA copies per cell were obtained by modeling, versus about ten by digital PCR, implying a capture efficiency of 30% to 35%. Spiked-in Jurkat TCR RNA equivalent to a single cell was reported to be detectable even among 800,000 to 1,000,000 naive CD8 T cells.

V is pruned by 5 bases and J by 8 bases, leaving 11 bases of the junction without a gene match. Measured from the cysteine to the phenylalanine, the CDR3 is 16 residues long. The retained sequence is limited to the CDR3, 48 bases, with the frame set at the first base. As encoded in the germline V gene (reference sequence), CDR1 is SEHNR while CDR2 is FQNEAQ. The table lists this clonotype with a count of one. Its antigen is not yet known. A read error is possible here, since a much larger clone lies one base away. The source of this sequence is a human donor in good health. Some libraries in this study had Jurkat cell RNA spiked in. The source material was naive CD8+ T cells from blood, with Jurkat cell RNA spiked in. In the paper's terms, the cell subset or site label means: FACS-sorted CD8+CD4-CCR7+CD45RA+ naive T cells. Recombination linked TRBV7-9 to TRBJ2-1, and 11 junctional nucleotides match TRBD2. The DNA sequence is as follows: TGTGCCAGCAGCCAACCGTCTAGCGGGAGGCCGGATGAGCAGTTCTTC. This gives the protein CASSQPSSGRPDEQFF.